This TCR beta chain is drawn from a study of tumor-infiltrating lymphocytes in primary liver carcinoma. Findings and limits, study-wide: Bulk, unsorted sampling meant CD4+ and CD8+ repertoires went uncompared.

CDR1 is SQVTM and CDR2 is ANQGSEA in the germline V gene. This CDR3 region has 15 residues. The V segment lost 5 bases and the J segment 0 bases; nucleotides outside the gene matches: 9. As for this clonotype: Its specificity is unknown.

Reverse transcription of around 500 ng total RNA with a constant-region primer produced TCR beta cDNA. The TCR beta library was amplified through three nested multiplex PCR rounds in a modified ARM-PCR procedure. A C-beta reverse primer was combined with TRBV1-TRBV30 forward primers in the first two PCR rounds, and each round had 10 cycles. MiXCR was run by TCRdb on the multiplex PCR reads, yielding one entry per CDR3 protein. The sample lists about 320,000 distinct CDR3 sequences, roughly 60% seen once, with more than 8.5% in the top ten. Germline DNA was extracted too, while blood RNA derived from unsorted whole blood.

The source material was peripheral blood. V usage is TRBV29-1 and J usage is TRBJ2-7; the match to TRBD1 covers 8 bases. The receptor was derived from a man aged 40-55 years with primary liver carcinoma and hepatitis B virus infection. The CDR3 DNA sequence: TGCAGCGTTTCGCACGGGACAGGTAACTCCTACGAGCAGTACTTC. Translation: CSVSHGTGNSYEQYF.